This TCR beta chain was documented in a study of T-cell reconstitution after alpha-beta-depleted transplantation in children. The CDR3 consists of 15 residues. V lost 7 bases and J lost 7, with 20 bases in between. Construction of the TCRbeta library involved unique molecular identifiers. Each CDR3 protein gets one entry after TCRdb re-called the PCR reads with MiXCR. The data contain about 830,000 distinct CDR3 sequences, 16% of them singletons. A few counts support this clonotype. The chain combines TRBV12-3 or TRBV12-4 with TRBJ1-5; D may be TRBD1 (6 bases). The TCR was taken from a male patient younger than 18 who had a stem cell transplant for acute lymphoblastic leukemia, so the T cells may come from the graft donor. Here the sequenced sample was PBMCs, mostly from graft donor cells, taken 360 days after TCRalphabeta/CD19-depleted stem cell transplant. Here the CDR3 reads CASTLAGARGQPQHF. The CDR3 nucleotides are TGTGCCAGCACTCTTGCGGGGGCCCGGGGGCAGCCCCAGCATTTT.